Below are 19 T cell receptor beta chains sequenced from a single sample in a study of post-analysis software for immune sequencing data. Findings of the study overall: Among roughly five TRBV segments more frequent in patients than controls were TRBV5-6, TRBV5-1 and TRBV20-1.

No antigens are known for them. Researchers reported that TCR beta cDNA libraries carried unique molecular identifiers. One entry per CDR3 protein results from TCRdb running MiXCR on the PCR reads. The repertoire holds approximately 660,000 distinct CDR3 sequences, with roughly three fifths as singletons. Sample: blood. The receptor set was obtained from a girl aged 2-10 years with multiple sclerosis.

This clonotype turned up a few times. V gene TRBV29-1 combines with J gene TRBJ1-2; the match to TRBD1 covers 8 bases. The CDR3 contains 14 residues. The J segment lost 5 bases and the V segment lost 4 bases, leaving 9 bases of the junction unmatched. Germline V gene data show CDR1 as SQVTM and CDR2 as ANQGSEA. CDR3 sequence: CSVGGQAPTYGYTF. In DNA, the CDR3 is TGCAGCGTTGGGGGACAGGCTCCTACATATGGCTACACCTTC.

The chain links TRBV7-6 to TRBJ2-1, with 9 bases that match TRBD2. V lost 1 base, J lost 8 bases, and 6 bases stayed unmatched. The CDR3 consists of 15 residues. Per germline, CDR1 SGHVS and CDR2 FNYEAQ. CDR3 loop: CASSLGVAGEDEQFF. The CDR3 DNA follows: TGTGCCAGCAGCTTAGGGGTAGCGGGAGAAGATGAGCAGTTCTTC.

The chain has TRBV5-1 and TRBJ2-6; D remains ambiguous. This CDR3 spans 17 amino acids. V gave up 4 bases and J gave up 2 bases, with 16 bases separating them. The germline gives CDR1 SGHRS, CDR2 YFSETQ. CDR3 residues: CASSPTPTKTGANVLTF. The CDR3 DNA follows: TGCGCCAGCAGCCCCACCCCTACTAAAACTGGGGCCAACGTCCTGACTTTC.

The rearrangement uses TRBV29-1 and TRBJ1-1, with 7 bases fitting TRBD1. The J segment lost 4 bases and the V segment lost 6 bases, leaving 5 bases of the junction unmatched. CDR1 SQVTM and CDR2 ANQGSEA come from the germline V gene. The CDR3 is 12 amino acids. The chain's CDR3 is CSVVRGVTEAFF. The CDR3 DNA follows: TGCAGCGTAGTCAGGGGGGTCACTGAAGCTTTCTTT.

This chain uses TRBV5-1 with TRBJ2-3, with 12 bases matching TRBD2. CDR3 length equals 16 residues. The germline V gene encodes CDR1 SGHRS and CDR2 YFSETQ. Trimming took 7 bases from V and 4 from J; bases not matched to a gene: 10. The CDR3 region is CASRPPTSGSSDTQYF. CDR3 bases: TGCGCCAGCCGACCCCCGACTAGCGGGAGTTCAGATACGCAGTATTTT. The full variable domain, with the rest looked up from reference TRBV5-1 and TRBJ2-3, is KAGVTQTPRYLIKTRGQQVTLSCSPISGHRSVSWYQQTPGQGLQFLFEYFSETQRNKGNFPGRFSGRQFSNSRSEMNVSTLELGDSALYLCASRPPTSGSSDTQYFGPGTRLTVL.

This clonotype was observed a handful of times. The J gene is TRBJ2-3, the V gene TRBV6-4; no firm D call. The CDR3 spans 13 residues. V was trimmed by 0 bases and J by 4 bases, leaving 5 bases between them. Germline V gene data show CDR1 as MRHNA and CDR2 as SNTAGT. CDR3 residues: CASSDSSSDTQYF. CDR3 nucleotides: TGTGCCAGCAGTGACTCGAGTTCAGATACGCAGTATTTT.

On this clonotype: Sequence at one end of the junction differs from germline and may be a read error. The rearrangement links TRBV29-1 to TRBJ2-7; TRBD2 matches 10 bases. The CDR3 loop spans 14 amino acids. Germline CDR1 is SQVTM and CDR2 is ANQGSEA. DNA of the CDR3: TGTAGCGTTGTCTGGACTAGCGGAACCTACGAGCAGTACTTC. Its protein product is CSVVWTSGTYEQYF.

The gene calls are TRBV12-3 or TRBV12-4 and TRBJ1-1; D perhaps matches TRBD1 (6 bases). The CDR3 is 13 amino acids. Trimming pared 6 bases from V and 5 bases from J, leaving 13 bases between. CDR3: CASSRGPGTEAFF. The CDR3 coding sequence is TGTGCCAGCAGCAGGGGACCTGGGACTGAAGCTTTCTTT.

In this sample, this clonotype turned up a few times. This chain joins TRBV6-4 and TRBJ2-3; a weak D match, TRBD1 (6 bases). Germline-derived CDR1 and CDR2 are MRHNA and SNTAGT. The CDR3 is 17 amino acids. Trimming shortened V by 0 bases and J by 2 bases, and 15 bases separated the two germline ends. The CDR3 reads CASSDSSLGQFTDTQYF. The CDR3 DNA sequence: TGTGCCAGCAGTGACTCGAGTTTAGGACAGTTCACAGATACGCAGTATTTT.

The chain employs TRBV29-1 and TRBJ2-1; the D is unclear. The CDR3 spans 13 residues. The V gene lost 3 bases and the J gene lost 2 bases, with 8 bases spanning the gap. Germline V gives CDR1 SQVTM, CDR2 ANQGSEA. CDR3 bases: TGCAGCGTTGACGGTAGCACCTACAATGAGCAGTTCTTC. As protein: CSVDGSTYNEQFF.

The CDR3 DNA reads as TGTGCCATCAGTGAAGGGCTAGCGGAAGGGCCTCGAGATACGCAGTATTTT. It specifies CAISEGLAEGPRDTQYF. This chain joins TRBV10-3 and TRBJ2-3, with 7 nucleotides matching TRBD2. Losses at the gene ends were 3 bases for V and 5 bases for J; bases not matched to a gene: 14. CDR1 and CDR2 (germline): ENHRY, SYGVKD. CDR3 length: 17 amino acids.

The gene calls are TRBV29-1 and TRBJ2-7, with TRBD2 identical over 12 bases. J was trimmed by 7 bases and V by 7 bases; bases with no gene match: 5. This CDR3 contains 12 residues. CDR1 and CDR2 (germline): SQVTM, ANQGSEA. Here the CDR3 reads CSGTSGKGEQYF. CDR3 DNA: TGCAGCGGGACTAGCGGGAAGGGAGAGCAGTACTTC.

The V gene is TRBV16, the J gene TRBJ1-6; weak D call: TRBD1 (6 bases). CDR1 KGHSY and CDR2 FQNENV come from the germline V gene. V lost 5 bases to trimming and J lost 12 bases, with 20 bases between them. CDR3 length: 15 residues. The CDR3 loop reads CASSRAGGGEEPLHF. The DNA for the CDR3 is TGTGCCAGCAGCAGGGCGGGGGGCGGTGAAGAACCCCTCCACTTT.

The chain joins TRBV7-3 to TRBJ2-3; D is uncertain. The CDR3 is made up of 14 amino acids. The germline V and J ends were trimmed by 3 bases and 5 bases, with 12 bases remaining between them. Germline loops: CDR1 SGHTA, CDR2 FQGTGA. CDR3 DNA: TGTGCCAGCAGCTTCGGCTATATCAGAGATACGCAGTATTTT. Residues: CASSFGYIRDTQYF. The whole variable domain, filled in from reference TRBV7-3 and TRBJ2-3, reads GAGVSQTPSNKVTEKGKYVELRCDPISGHTALYWYRQSLGQGPEFLIYFQGTGAADDSGLPNDRFFAVRPEGSVSTLKIQRTERGDSAVYLCASSFGYIRDTQYFGPGTRLTVL.

Points on this clonotype: Mismatch with germline at one junction end may stem from a read error. The gene calls are TRBV27 and TRBJ2-3; TRBD1 is a possible D gene (5 bases). This CDR3 is 14 amino acids long. Germline V lookup: CDR1 MNHEY, CDR2 SMNVEV (reference sequence). CDR3 in amino acids: CASSYAVSTGTQYF. CDR3 DNA sequence: TGTGCCAGCAGTTACGCGGTTAGCACAGGTACGCAGTATTTT.

This chain connects TRBV4-3 to TRBJ1-1; D ambiguous. The V end lost 0 bases, the J end lost 0 bases, and 5 bases lay between the germline ends. CDR1 and CDR2 (germline): LGHNA, YSLEER. CDR3 length: 14 amino acids. This chain's CDR3 is CASSQDWVNTEAFF. The CDR3 DNA is TGCGCCAGCAGCCAAGATTGGGTGAACACTGAAGCTTTCTTT.

This chain links TRBV11-2 with TRBJ2-4; D uncertain. Looked up from germline, CDR1 is SGHAT and CDR2 is FQNNGV. Trimming shortened V by 0 bases and J by 2 bases, and 14 bases separated the two germline ends. The CDR3 runs 17 residues. DNA of the CDR3: TGTGCCAGCAGCTTAGATCGACAAGGGAAGACCAAAAACATTCAGTACTTC. Translated, it gives CASSLDRQGKTKNIQYF.

This chain connects TRBV5-1 to TRBJ2-2; 9 bases line up with TRBD2. CDR1 and CDR2 from the germline V gene are SGHRS and YFSETQ. The CDR3 has 15 amino acids. V gave up 0 bases and J gave up 4 bases; unmatched junction bases: 1. The CDR3 sequence is CASSLVAGVTGELFF. DNA of the CDR3: TGCGCCAGCAGCTTGGTAGCGGGGGTCACCGGGGAGCTGTTTTTT.

The genes are TRBV27 and TRBJ2-6, with a possible D match to TRBD2 (6 bases). Germline lookup yields CDR1 MNHEY and CDR2 SMNVEV (reference sequence). V was trimmed by 1 base and J by 2 bases, leaving 9 bases between them. The CDR3 has 16 amino acids. The CDR3 loop reads CASSLWRGAGANVLTF. For the CDR3, the DNA is TGTGCCAGCAGTTTATGGAGGGGAGCTGGGGCCAACGTCCTGACTTTC.